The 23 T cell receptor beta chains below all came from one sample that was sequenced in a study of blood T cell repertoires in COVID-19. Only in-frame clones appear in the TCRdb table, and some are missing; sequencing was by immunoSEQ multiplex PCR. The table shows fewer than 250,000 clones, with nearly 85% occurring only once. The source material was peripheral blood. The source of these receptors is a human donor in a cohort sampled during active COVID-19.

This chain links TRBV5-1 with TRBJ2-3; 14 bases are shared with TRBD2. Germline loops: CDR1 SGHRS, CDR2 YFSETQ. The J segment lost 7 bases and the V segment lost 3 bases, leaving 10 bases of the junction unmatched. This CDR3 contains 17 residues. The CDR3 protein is CASSWGTSGGEVYTQYF. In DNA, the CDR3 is TGCGCCAGCAGCTGGGGGACTAGCGGGGGCGAAGTATATACGCAGTATTTT.

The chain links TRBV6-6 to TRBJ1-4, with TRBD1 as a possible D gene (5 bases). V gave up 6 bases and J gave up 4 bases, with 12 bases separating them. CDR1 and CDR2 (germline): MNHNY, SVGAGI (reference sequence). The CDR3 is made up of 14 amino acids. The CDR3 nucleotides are TGTGCCAGCAGAAGCACGGGGGGTAATGAAAAACTGTTTTTT. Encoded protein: CASRSTGGNEKLFF.

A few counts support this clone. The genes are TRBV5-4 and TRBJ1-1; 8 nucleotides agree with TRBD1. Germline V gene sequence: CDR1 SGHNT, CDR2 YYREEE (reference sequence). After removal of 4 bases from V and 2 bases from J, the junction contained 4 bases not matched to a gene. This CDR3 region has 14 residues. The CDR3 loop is CASSQTGVNTEAFF. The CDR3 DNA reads TGTGCCAGCAGCCAGACAGGGGTTAACACTGAAGCTTTCTTT.

This chain's CDR3 is CASSLGTAAAGANVLTF. In nucleotides, the CDR3 is TGCGCCAGCAGCTTGGGGACAGCCGCCGCTGGGGCCAACGTCCTGACTTTC. This chain uses TRBV5-1 with TRBJ2-6; tentatively, D is TRBD1 (6 bases). V was clipped by 0 bases and J by 2 bases, with 12 bases between them. Germline-derived CDR1 and CDR2 are SGHRS and YFSETQ. The CDR3 extends over 17 amino acids.

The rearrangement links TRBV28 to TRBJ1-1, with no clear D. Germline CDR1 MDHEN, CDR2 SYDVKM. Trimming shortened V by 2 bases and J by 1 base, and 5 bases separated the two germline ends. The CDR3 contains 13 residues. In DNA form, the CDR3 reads TGTGCCAGCAGTTTACTTAAGAACACTGAAGCTTTCTTT. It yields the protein CASSLLKNTEAFF.

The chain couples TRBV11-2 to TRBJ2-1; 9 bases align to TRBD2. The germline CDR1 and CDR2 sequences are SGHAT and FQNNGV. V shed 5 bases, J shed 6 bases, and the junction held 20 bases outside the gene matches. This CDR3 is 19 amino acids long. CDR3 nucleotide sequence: TGTGCCAGCAGCCGAACCCCCTCGTTTGGGCGGGGGGGCACCAATGAGCAGTTCTTC. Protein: CASSRTPSFGRGGTNEQFF. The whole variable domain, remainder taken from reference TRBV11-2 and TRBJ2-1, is EAGVAQSPRYKIIEKRQSVAFWCNPISGHATLYWYQQILGQGPKLLIQFQNNGVVDDSQLPKDRFSAERLKGVDSTLKIQPAKLEDSAVYLCASSRTPSFGRGGTNEQFFGPGTRLTVL.

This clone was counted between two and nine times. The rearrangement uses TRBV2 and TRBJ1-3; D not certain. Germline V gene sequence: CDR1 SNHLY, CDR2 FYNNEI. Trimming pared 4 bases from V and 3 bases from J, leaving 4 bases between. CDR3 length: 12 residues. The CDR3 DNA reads TGTGCCAGCAGTGTTCGTGGAAACACCATATATTTT. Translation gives CASSVRGNTIYF.

The CDR3 protein is CASSLEMGANEKLFF. Written as DNA, the CDR3 is TGTGCCAGCAGCTTGGAAATGGGAGCTAATGAAAAACTGTTTTTT. J is TRBJ1-4 and V is TRBV5-8; D gene ambiguous. CDR1 is SGHTS and CDR2 is YDEGEE in the germline V gene. The CDR3 loop spans 15 amino acids. V was cut by 0 bases and J by 3 bases, with 9 bases left in between.

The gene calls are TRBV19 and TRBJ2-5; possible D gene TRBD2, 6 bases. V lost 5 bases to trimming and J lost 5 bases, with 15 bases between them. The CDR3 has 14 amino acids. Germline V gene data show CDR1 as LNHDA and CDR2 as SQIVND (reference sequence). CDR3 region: CASSSRLVGETQYF. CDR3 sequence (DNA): TGTGCCAGTAGTTCCAGACTAGTGGGCGAGACCCAGTACTTC.

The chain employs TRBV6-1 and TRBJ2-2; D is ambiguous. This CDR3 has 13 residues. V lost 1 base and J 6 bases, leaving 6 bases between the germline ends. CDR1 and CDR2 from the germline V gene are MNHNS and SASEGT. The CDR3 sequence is CASSEGSPGELFF. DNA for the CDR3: TGTGCCAGCAGTGAAGGGAGTCCCGGGGAGCTGTTTTTT.

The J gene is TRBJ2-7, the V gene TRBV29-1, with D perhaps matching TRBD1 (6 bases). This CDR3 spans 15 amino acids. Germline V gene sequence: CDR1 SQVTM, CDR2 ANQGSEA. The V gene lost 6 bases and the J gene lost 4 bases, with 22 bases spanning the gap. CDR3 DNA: TGCAGCGTAATGGGACAAAACGATAGGTCGTACGAGCAGTACTTC. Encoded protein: CSVMGQNDRSYEQYF.

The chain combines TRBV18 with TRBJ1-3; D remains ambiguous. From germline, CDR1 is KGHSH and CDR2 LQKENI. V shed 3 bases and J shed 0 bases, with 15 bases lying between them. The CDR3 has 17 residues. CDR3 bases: TGTGCCAGCTCACCCCTAGAGGGCCCCAACTCTGGAAACACCATATATTTT. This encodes CASSPLEGPNSGNTIYF.

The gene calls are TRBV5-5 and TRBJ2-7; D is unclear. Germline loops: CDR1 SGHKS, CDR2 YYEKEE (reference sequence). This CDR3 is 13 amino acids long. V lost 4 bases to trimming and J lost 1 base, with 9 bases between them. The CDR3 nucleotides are TGTGCCAGCAGCCCAGGCGTGTCCTACGAGCAGTACTTC. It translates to CASSPGVSYEQYF.

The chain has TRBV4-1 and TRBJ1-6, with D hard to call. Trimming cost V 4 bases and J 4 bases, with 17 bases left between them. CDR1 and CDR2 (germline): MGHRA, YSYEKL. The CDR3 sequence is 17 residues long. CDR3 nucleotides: TGCGCCAGCAGCCCTACCAGTGGGCGGGGATATAATTCACCCCTCCACTTT. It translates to CASSPTSGRGYNSPLHF.

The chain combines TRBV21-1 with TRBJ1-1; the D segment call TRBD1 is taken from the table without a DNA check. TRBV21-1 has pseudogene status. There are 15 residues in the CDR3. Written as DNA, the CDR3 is TGTGCCAGCAGCAAAGACCCAGGGGGAAACACTGAAGCTTTCTTT. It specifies CASSKDPGGNTEAFF.

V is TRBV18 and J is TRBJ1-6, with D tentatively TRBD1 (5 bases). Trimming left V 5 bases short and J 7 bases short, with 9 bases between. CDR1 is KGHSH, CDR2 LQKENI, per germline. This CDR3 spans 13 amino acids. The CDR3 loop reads CASSSTANSPLHF. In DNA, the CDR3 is TGTGCCAGCTCATCGACAGCCAATTCACCCCTCCACTTT.

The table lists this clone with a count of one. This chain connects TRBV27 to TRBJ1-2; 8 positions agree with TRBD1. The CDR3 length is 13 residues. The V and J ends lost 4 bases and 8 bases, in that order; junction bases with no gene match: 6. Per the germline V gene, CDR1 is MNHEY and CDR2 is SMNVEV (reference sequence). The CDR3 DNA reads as TGTGCCAGCAGTTCGACAGGGGTAAGGGGCTACACCTTC. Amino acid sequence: CASSSTGVRGYTF.

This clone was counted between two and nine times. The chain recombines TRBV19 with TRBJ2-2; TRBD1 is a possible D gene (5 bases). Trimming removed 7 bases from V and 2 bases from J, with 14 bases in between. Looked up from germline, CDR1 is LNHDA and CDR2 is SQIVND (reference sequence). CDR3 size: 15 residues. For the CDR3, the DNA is TGTGCCAGTACCTCGCTGGACACTAACACCGGGGAGCTGTTTTTT. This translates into CASTSLDTNTGELFF.

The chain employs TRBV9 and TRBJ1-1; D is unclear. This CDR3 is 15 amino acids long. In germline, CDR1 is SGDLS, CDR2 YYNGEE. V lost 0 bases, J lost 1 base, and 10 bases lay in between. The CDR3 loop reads CASSVGARSNTEAFF. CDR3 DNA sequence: TGTGCCAGCAGCGTAGGCGCCAGGTCGAACACTGAAGCTTTCTTT. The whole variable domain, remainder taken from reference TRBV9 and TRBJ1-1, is DSGVTQTPKHLITATGQRVTLRCSPRSGDLSVYWYQQSLDQGLQFLIQYYNGEERAKGNILERFSAQQFPDLHSELNLSSLELGDSALYFCASSVGARSNTEAFFGQGTRLTVV.

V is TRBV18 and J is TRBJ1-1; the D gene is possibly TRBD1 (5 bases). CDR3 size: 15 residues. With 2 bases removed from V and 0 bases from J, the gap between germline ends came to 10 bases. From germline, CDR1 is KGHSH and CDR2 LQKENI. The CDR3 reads CASSPFREMNTEAFF. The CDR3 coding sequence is TGTGCCAGCTCACCATTCAGGGAAATGAACACTGAAGCTTTCTTT.

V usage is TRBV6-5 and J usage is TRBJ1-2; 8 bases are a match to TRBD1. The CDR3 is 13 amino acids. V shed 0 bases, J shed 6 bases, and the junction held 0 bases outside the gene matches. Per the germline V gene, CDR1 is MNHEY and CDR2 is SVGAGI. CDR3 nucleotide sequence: TGTGCCAGCAGTTACTCGACAGGGGATGGCTACACCTTC. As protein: CASSYSTGDGYTF.

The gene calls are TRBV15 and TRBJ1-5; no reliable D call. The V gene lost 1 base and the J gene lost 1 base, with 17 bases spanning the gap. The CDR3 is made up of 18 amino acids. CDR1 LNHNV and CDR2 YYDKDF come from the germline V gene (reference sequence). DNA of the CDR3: TGTGCCACCAGCAGAGTTTTCCCGAGTCTCTTAAGCAATCAGCCCCAGCATTTT. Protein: CATSRVFPSLLSNQPQHF. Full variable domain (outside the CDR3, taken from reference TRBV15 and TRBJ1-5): DAMVIQNPRYQVTQFGKPVTLSCSQTLNHNVMYWYQQKSSQAPKLLFHYYDKDFNNEADTPDNFQSRRPNTSFCFLDIRSPGLGDTAMYLCATSRVFPSLLSNQPQHFGDGTRLSIL.

The CDR3 DNA reads as TGTGCCAGCAGTCCTGGTGCGGAGCAGTACTTC. Amino acid sequence: CASSPGAEQYF. The chain couples TRBV6-6 to TRBJ2-7; no reliable D call. CDR3 length equals 11 residues. Trimming took 5 bases from V and 7 from J, leaving 9 bases between them. Germline values: CDR1 MNHNY, CDR2 SVGAGI (reference sequence).